Following are 3 T cell receptor beta chains from one sample sequenced in a study of cytomegalovirus exposure and HLA in healthy donors. 60 Vbeta and 13 Jbeta primers were used in PCR. Clones were read by immunoSEQ multiplex PCR, and TCRdb kept only the in-frame ones, dropping some. Of 100,000 to 150,000 clones in the sample, around 78% are singletons; the top ten hold 4.8%. Sequencing was carried out using PBMCs. The source is a man aged 55 to 70 in good health and CMV-seropositive.

V gene TRBV9 combines with J gene TRBJ2-3, with 9 nucleotides matching TRBD1. Losses at the gene ends were 1 base for V and 4 bases for J; bases not matched to a gene: 7. Germline V gene sequence: CDR1 SGDLS, CDR2 YYNGEE. This CDR3 contains 16 residues. CDR3 in amino acids: CASSVTGTGRADTQYF. CDR3 in DNA: TGTGCCAGCAGCGTAACCGGGACAGGGAGGGCAGATACGCAGTATTTT. The whole variable domain, remainder taken from reference TRBV9 and TRBJ2-3, is DSGVTQTPKHLITATGQRVTLRCSPRSGDLSVYWYQQSLDQGLQFLIQYYNGEERAKGNILERFSAQQFPDLHSELNLSSLELGDSALYFCASSVTGTGRADTQYFGPGTRLTVL.

The chain couples TRBV28 to TRBJ2-7; the D gene is possibly TRBD2 (5 bases). With 8 bases removed from V and 0 bases from J, the gap between germline ends came to 23 bases. The length of the CDR3 is 17 residues. CDR1 is MDHEN and CDR2 is SYDVKM in the germline V gene. CDR3 nucleotides: TGTGCCAGCGGCCTTCCAGGAGGCGGTCCTACCTCCTACGAGCAGTACTTC. Amino acid sequence: CASGLPGGGPTSYEQYF.

This chain joins TRBV4-1 and TRBJ2-3; D possibly corresponds to TRBD2 (6 bases). Per the germline V gene, CDR1 is MGHRA and CDR2 is YSYEKL. CDR3 size: 18 residues. V shed 3 bases and J shed 1 base, with 20 bases lying between them. CDR3 nucleotide sequence: TGCGCCAGCAGCCAGAAGGGTACGCGGGGAACACGCACAGATACGCAGTATTTT. This codes for CASSQKGTRGTRTDTQYF.